The 21 T cell receptor beta chains below all came from one sample that was sequenced in a study of blood T cell repertoires in COVID-19 (dated by TCRdb to the early 2020s). Library construction relied on the immunoSEQ multiplex PCR assay. As stored in TCRdb, this immuneACCESS dataset retains in-frame rearrangements with V and J assigned. A fraction of the clones does not appear; measured against another copy, unresolved V genes explain less than half of the discrepancy, and the remainder lacks a known reason. This sample has around 140,000 clones in its table, and around 89% of those were observed once. The leading ten clones occupy around 3% of the sample. The sample comprised peripheral blood. The receptors were gathered from a man in his 60s with active or convalescent COVID-19.

CDR3 DNA: TGTGCCAGCAGTTACTCCGGGACAGGGGGTTGGTCACCCCTCCACTTT. This sequence encodes CASSYSGTGGWSPLHF. The chain combines TRBV6-5 with TRBJ1-6; TRBD1 aligns across 11 bases. The length of the CDR3 is 16 residues. Germline CDR1 reads MNHEY; CDR2 reads SVGAGI. Trimming at V came to 0 bases and at J to 10 bases, leaving 5 bases not matched to a gene.

This clone was observed a single time. The V call is TRBV6-5, the J call TRBJ1-1, with D hard to call. Germline loops: CDR1 MNHEY, CDR2 SVGAGI. The V end was cut by 4 bases, the J end by 0 bases, with 9 bases between. The CDR3 sequence is 14 residues long. In nucleotides, the CDR3 is TGTGCCAGCAGTTTCCTTCGGGTGAACACTGAAGCTTTCTTT. Translated: CASSFLRVNTEAFF.

Only a few counts were recorded for this clone. This chain uses TRBV6-5 with TRBJ2-1, with a weak D call TRBD2 (6 bases). Germline V gene data show CDR1 as MNHEY and CDR2 as SVGAGI. This CDR3 comprises 14 residues. The V gene lost 6 bases and the J gene lost 5 bases, with 14 bases spanning the gap. CDR3 sequence reads: CASSTGLRNNEQFF. DNA of the CDR3: TGTGCCAGCAGCACGGGACTCCGTAACAATGAGCAGTTCTTC.

The gene calls are TRBV30 and TRBJ2-1, with unresolved D. CDR3 length: 14 amino acids. V was cut by 3 bases and J by 8 bases, with 17 bases left in between. The germline CDR1 and CDR2 sequences are GTSNPN and SVGIG (reference sequence). CDR3 amino acids: CAWRSPGIVDEQFF. The DNA of the CDR3 is TGTGCCTGGAGGAGTCCCGGTATAGTCGATGAGCAGTTCTTC.

V and J are TRBV7-6 and TRBJ1-6; TRBD1 matches 7 bases. Germline V gives CDR1 SGHVS, CDR2 FNYEAQ. V lost 6 bases to trimming and J lost 8 bases; unmatched junction nucleotides: 7. The CDR3 consists of 14 residues. CDR3 loop: CASSRTGDDSPLHF. The CDR3 DNA reads as TGTGCCAGCAGTCGGACAGGAGATGATTCACCCCTCCACTTT.

The rearrangement uses TRBV27 and TRBJ1-2; D call uncertain. Trimming removed 5 bases from V and 8 bases from J, with 12 bases in between. The CDR3 is made up of 12 amino acids. CDR1 and CDR2 (germline): MNHEY, SMNVEV (reference sequence). CDR3 coding DNA: TGTGCCAGCAGTCGTGATCGGGTGGGCTACACCTTC. It encodes CASSRDRVGYTF.

This clone is a singleton in its sample. The chain couples TRBV30 to TRBJ1-1; the D gene is possibly TRBD1 (5 bases). The germline CDR1 and CDR2 sequences are GTSNPN and SVGIG (reference sequence). The V and J ends lost 4 bases and 1 base respectively, with 10 bases between them. The CDR3 extends over 13 amino acids. The CDR3 DNA reads TGTGCCTGGACCACCGGACAGAACACTGAAGCTTTCTTT. Protein: CAWTTGQNTEAFF.

The rearrangement links TRBV28 to TRBJ1-1, with 7 bases matching TRBD1. Losses at the gene ends were 3 bases for V and 0 bases for J; bases not matched to a gene: 10. The CDR3 extends over 17 amino acids. Germline values: CDR1 MDHEN, CDR2 SYDVKM. In DNA, the CDR3 is TGTGCCAGCAGTTTTATCCTTGGGACAGAAATGAACACTGAAGCTTTCTTT. This codes for CASSFILGTEMNTEAFF.

This chain links TRBV5-1 with TRBJ1-5; D ambiguous. Trimming took off 0 bases at V and 4 bases at J, with 8 bases between the two ends. Germline CDR1 is SGHRS and CDR2 is YFSETQ. This CDR3 is built from 14 residues. In DNA, the CDR3 is TGCGCCAGCAGCTTGGGGCAGGCTAATCAGCCCCAGCATTTT. Protein sequence: CASSLGQANQPQHF.

V and J are TRBV7-8 and TRBJ2-3, with D possibly matching TRBD1 (5 bases). The CDR3 is 13 residues long. CDR1 and CDR2 (germline): SGHVS, FQNEAQ. Trimming stripped 3 bases from V and 6 bases from J, with 10 bases between. The chain's CDR3 is CASSFGRGDTQYF. CDR3 in DNA: TGTGCCAGCAGCTTTGGTAGGGGCGATACGCAGTATTTT.

The CDR3 reads CASILFDNEQFF. In DNA, the CDR3 is TGTGCCAGCATTCTGTTTGACAATGAGCAGTTCTTC. The chain employs TRBV2 and TRBJ2-1; D remains ambiguous. Per germline, CDR1 SNHLY and CDR2 FYNNEI. Between the trimmed V and J ends, which lost 7 bases and 5 bases, there was a span of 9 bases. The CDR3 extends over 12 amino acids.

This clone was observed a handful of times. The rearrangement joins TRBV19 to TRBJ1-2; maybe TRBD1 (6 bases). The germline gives CDR1 LNHDA, CDR2 SQIVND (reference sequence). Trimming shortened V by 7 bases and J by 5 bases, and 14 bases separated the two germline ends. The CDR3 runs to 13 residues. The CDR3 region is CASNQQGDYGYTF. CDR3 DNA sequence: TGTGCCAGTAACCAACAGGGAGATTATGGCTACACCTTC.

The J gene is TRBJ2-3, the V gene TRBV6-4, with D hard to call. CDR1 and CDR2 (germline): MRHNA, SNTAGT. V lost 0 bases and J lost 6, with 10 bases in between. The CDR3 has 14 residues. The CDR3 loop reads CASSDSGNRDTQYF. CDR3 DNA: TGTGCCAGCAGTGACTCGGGCAATCGGGATACGCAGTATTTT.

The chain uses TRBV6-2 or TRBV6-3 and TRBJ1-4; D is undetermined. Trimming shortened V by 2 bases and J by 11 bases, and 15 bases separated the two germline ends. Germline loops: CDR1 MNHEY, CDR2 SVGEGT. There are 14 residues in the CDR3. CDR3 bases: TGTGCCAGCAGTTACGAGGCCCTTCCGGATAAACTGTTTTTT. Protein: CASSYEALPDKLFF.

This clone was counted once. The chain has TRBV5-4 and TRBJ1-1; 10 bases line up with TRBD1. The CDR3 spans 13 residues. The V segment lost 3 bases and the J segment 4 bases; nucleotides outside the gene matches: 0. Germline lookup yields CDR1 SGHNT and CDR2 YYREEE (reference sequence). CDR3 residues: CASSWDRGTEAFF. The CDR3 DNA is TGTGCCAGCAGCTGGGACAGGGGCACTGAAGCTTTCTTT.

The chain joins TRBV5-4 to TRBJ2-7, with TRBD1 as a possible D gene (6 bases). Germline-derived CDR1 and CDR2 are SGHNT and YYREEE (reference sequence). V gave up 0 bases and J gave up 4 bases, with 14 bases separating them. The CDR3 sequence is 15 residues long. CDR3 DNA: TGTGCCAGCAGCTTGGATCAAGGGGGATATTACGAGCAGTACTTC. Protein sequence: CASSLDQGGYYEQYF.

This chain joins TRBV7-2 and TRBJ2-3, with TRBD2 matching over 7 bases. The V gene's germline CDR1 is SGHTA and CDR2 FQGNSA. This CDR3 contains 15 residues. V lost 5 bases to trimming and J lost 4 bases; unmatched junction nucleotides: 9. This chain's CDR3 is CASSAGLVAADTQYF. CDR3 DNA: TGTGCCAGCAGCGCCGGACTAGTCGCAGCAGATACGCAGTATTTT.

The chain couples TRBV7-9 to TRBJ1-4; TRBD1 agrees at 10 bases. This CDR3 spans 16 amino acids. The V and J ends lost 5 bases and 8 bases, in that order; junction bases with no gene match: 11. Germline CDR1 is SEHNR and CDR2 is FQNEAQ (reference sequence). CDR3 bases: TGTGCCAGCAGCCCGGGGGACAGGGGAATAGAGGAAAAACTGTTTTTT. Encoded protein: CASSPGDRGIEEKLFF.

This rearrangement joins TRBV10-3 to TRBJ1-5; 9 nucleotides align to TRBD1. This CDR3 is built from 13 residues. The germline CDR1 and CDR2 sequences are ENHRY and SYGVKD. V shed 8 bases and J 7 bases; nucleotides not matched to a gene: 6. The CDR3 region is CAIGPGTGQPQHF. Here the CDR3 DNA reads TGTGCCATCGGTCCCGGGACAGGGCAGCCCCAGCATTTT.

This chain joins TRBV7-3 and TRBJ1-2; D not certain. The germline V gene has CDR1 SGHTA and CDR2 FQGTGA. This CDR3 has 13 amino acids. V lost 6 bases and J lost 2, with 10 bases in between. The CDR3 DNA sequence: TGTGCCAGCAGTAATGAGAGAAACTATGGCTACACCTTC. Protein product: CASSNERNYGYTF.

V is TRBV3-1 (or the pseudogene TRBV3-2) and J is TRBJ1-2; possibly TRBD1 for D (6 bases). CDR3 length: 17 residues. The V and J ends lost 0 bases and 4 bases respectively, with 18 bases between them. Germline V gene sequence: CDR1 LGHDT, CDR2 YNNKEL (reference sequence). The CDR3 loop is CASSQDVLGGEVYGYTF. The CDR3 DNA reads TGTGCCAGCAGCCAAGACGTATTAGGGGGGGAGGTCTATGGCTACACCTTC.